Each of the 9 T cell receptor beta chains below was sequenced from the same sample in a study of PD-1 blockade in classical Hodgkin lymphoma. The time point denotes: cycle 4 day 1 (C4D1), after 6 weeks of nivolumab. All patients relapsed after autologous stem cell transplantation, and brentuximab vedotin exposure varied. Investigators isolated CD4+ T cells from thawed PBMCs through magnetic negative selection. Sequencing was performed with immunoSEQ multiplex PCR; in TCRdb, only in-frame clones are kept and a portion is missing. The data contain 34,000 or so clones, around 90% of them seen just once; the ten biggest clones take up approximately 0.3%. Sequencing used CD4+ T cells from blood, obtained before the fourth cycle of nivolumab. The source is a human donor with classical Hodgkin lymphoma.

The chain recombines TRBV19 with TRBJ1-2; maybe TRBD1 (6 bases). Trimming stripped 8 bases from V and 2 bases from J, with 18 bases between. Per the germline V gene, CDR1 is LNHDA and CDR2 is SQIVND (reference sequence). This CDR3 region has 15 residues. The CDR3 nucleotides read TGTGCCAGTCTACAGGGCACTAGACTAAACTATGGCTACACCTTC. Its translation is CASLQGTRLNYGYTF.

V gene TRBV6-1 combines with J gene TRBJ2-1, with 12 nucleotides matching TRBD1. With V trimmed by 4 bases and J by 6 bases, 10 bases remained unmatched. From germline, CDR1 is MNHNS and CDR2 SASEGT. The CDR3 has 17 residues. The CDR3 region is CASSAGTGGSLGNEQFF. The DNA for the CDR3 is TGTGCCAGCAGTGCCGGGACAGGGGGCAGTTTAGGCAATGAGCAGTTCTTC.

The chain uses TRBV14 and TRBJ2-2; 7 nucleotides agree with TRBD1. From germline, CDR1 is SGHDN and CDR2 FVKESK. Trimming at V came to 4 bases and at J to 5 bases, leaving 4 bases not matched to a gene. The CDR3 totals 14 residues. The CDR3 DNA is TGTGCCAGCAGCCCCGCACAGGGGACCGGGGAGCTGTTTTTT. Its translation is CASSPAQGTGELFF.

This sequence joins TRBV21-1 and TRBJ2-1; the table names TRBD1, a call not compared with the DNA. TRBV21-1 is described as a pseudogene. The CDR3 runs 16 residues. For the CDR3, the DNA is TGTGCCAGCAGCAAGCGAGGGACAGGGGGGCTCAATGAGCAGTTCTTC. This codes for CASSKRGTGGLNEQFF.

The rearrangement links TRBV11-3 to TRBJ2-5; possibly TRBD1 for D (6 bases). The V end was cut by 4 bases, the J end by 1 base, with 10 bases between. Germline V gives CDR1 SGHNT, CDR2 YENEEA. The CDR3 is made up of 14 amino acids. The CDR3 region has the DNA TGTGCCAGCAGCTCGGACAGCCCCCAAGAGACCCAGTACTTC. Its protein product is CASSSDSPQETQYF.

J is TRBJ1-6 and V is TRBV19, with no clear D. Germline V gives CDR1 LNHDA, CDR2 SQIVND (reference sequence). The CDR3 has 16 amino acids. Deletions cut 5 bases from V and 6 bases from J, with 17 bases between. The CDR3 here is CASSPRRAGSNSPLHF. DNA of the CDR3: TGTGCCAGTAGTCCAAGGAGGGCGGGGAGTAATTCACCCCTCCACTTT.

The rearrangement joins TRBV19 to TRBJ1-1; D is unresolved. The V end was cut by 2 bases, the J end by 3 bases, with 7 bases between. The CDR3 has 13 residues. CDR1 and CDR2 (germline): LNHDA, SQIVND (reference sequence). CDR3 DNA: TGTGCCAGTAGTATAACAATCTACACTGAAGCTTTCTTT. This codes for CASSITIYTEAFF.

This CDR3 reads CAWSTGQGRSTDTQYF. The CDR3 DNA reads as TGTGCCTGGAGTACCGGGCAGGGACGAAGCACAGATACGCAGTATTTT. This rearrangement joins TRBV30 to TRBJ2-3; perhaps D is TRBD1 or TRBD2 (5 bases each). With 2 bases removed from V and 0 bases from J, the gap between germline ends came to 15 bases. There are 16 residues in the CDR3. Per germline, CDR1 GTSNPN and CDR2 SVGIG (reference sequence).

V is TRBV7-9 and J is TRBJ1-4, with D tentatively TRBD1 (5 bases). The CDR3 loop spans 16 amino acids. The germline gives CDR1 SEHNR, CDR2 FQNEAQ (reference sequence). V was shortened by 5 bases and J by 6 bases, with 19 bases between the two germline ends. The CDR3, as DNA: TGTGCCAGCAGCGACAGACCGAATCCCGTTGATGAAAAACTGTTTTTT. Amino acids: CASSDRPNPVDEKLFF.